These 8 T cell receptor beta chains were sequenced from one sample in a study of blood T cells in healthy people across ages. With a J-beta primer mix and a sample-barcoded 5' primer, a second PCR ran roughly 7 to 11 cycles. Each CDR3 protein gets one entry after TCRdb re-called the 5' RACE reads with MiXCR. The sample contains roughly 800,000 distinct CDR3 sequences, about 55% of which appear only once. Sample: blood. All receptors derive from a man at least 80 years old in good health.

This chain connects TRBV11-2 to TRBJ2-4; no clear D gene. The J call could be wrong; TRBJ2-7 is a better fit for the DNA end. The CDR3 is 16 amino acids. Germline CDR1 reads SGHAT; CDR2 reads FQNNGV. The CDR3 region has the DNA TGTGCCAGCAGCTTACCCACGCCCAGTGGGTCCGGCGAGCAGTACTTC. Its translation: CASSLPTPSGSGEQYF.

The J gene is TRBJ2-1, the V gene TRBV7-9; D unclear. With 1 base removed from V and 8 bases from J, the gap between germline ends came to 6 bases. The CDR3 is 12 amino acids. The germline CDR1 and CDR2 sequences are SEHNR and FQNEAQ (reference sequence). DNA for the CDR3: TGTGCCAGCAGCTTAGATCACGATGAGCAGTTCTTC. As protein: CASSLDHDEQFF.

A single count supports this clonotype. The chain combines TRBV7-3 with TRBJ1-2; TRBD1 is a possible D gene (6 bases). Trimming took 5 bases from V and 2 from J, leaving 15 bases between them. The CDR3 is 15 amino acids. CDR1 and CDR2 from the germline V gene are SGHTA and FQGTGA. The CDR3 is CASSPDRLLNYGYTF. For the CDR3, the DNA is TGTGCCAGCAGCCCCGACAGGCTCCTCAACTATGGCTACACCTTC.

CDR3 nucleotides: TGCGCCAGCAGCTTGGGTCCAGGGGGCACGGAGACCCAGTACTTC. This gives the protein CASSLGPGGTETQYF. The chain employs TRBV5-1 and TRBJ2-5; 8 bases map to TRBD1. V lost 0 bases to trimming and J lost 5 bases; unmatched junction nucleotides: 6. CDR1 and CDR2 (germline): SGHRS, YFSETQ. The CDR3 length is 15 residues.

This clonotype was counted a few times. The J gene is TRBJ2-7, the V gene TRBV20-1; 7 nucleotides agree with TRBD2. The germline CDR1 and CDR2 sequences are DFQATT and SNEGSKA (reference sequence). This CDR3 contains 15 residues. Losses at the gene ends were 0 bases for V and 3 bases for J; bases not matched to a gene: 8. CDR3 region: CSARDKSGTYYEQYF. As DNA, the CDR3 is TGCAGTGCTAGAGATAAAAGCGGGACGTACTACGAGCAGTACTTC.

V gene TRBV5-1 combines with J gene TRBJ2-1; 7 bases line up with TRBD2. From germline, CDR1 is SGHRS and CDR2 YFSETQ. The CDR3 is 15 amino acids. V dropped 4 bases and J dropped 10; count of bases not matched to a gene: 14. The CDR3, as DNA: TGCGCCAGCAGCCCACCCGGGACTATCACAATAGAGCAGTTCTTC. This translates into CASSPPGTITIEQFF.

The chain uses TRBV7-9 and TRBJ2-3, with 9 bases aligning to TRBD2. This CDR3 comprises 17 residues. V lost 1 base, J lost 14 bases, and 19 bases stayed unmatched. The germline V gene has CDR1 SEHNR and CDR2 FQNEAQ (reference sequence). DNA of the CDR3: TGTGCCAGCAGCTTAGAGCGGCTAGCGGGACAAGGCAGATACGCGTATTTT. Protein product: CASSLERLAGQGRYAYF.

This chain joins TRBV2 and TRBJ1-1; D perhaps matches TRBD1 (6 bases). V lost 8 bases and J lost 5, with 24 bases in between. CDR1 is SNHLY and CDR2 is FYNNEI in the germline V gene. The CDR3 sequence is 16 residues long. Here the CDR3 reads CASADPPAGARTEAFF. As DNA, the CDR3 is TGTGCCAGCGCCGATCCCCCGGCGGGGGCGAGAACTGAAGCTTTCTTT. The full variable domain, with the rest looked up from reference TRBV2 and TRBJ1-1, is EPEVTQTPSHQVTQMGQEVILRCVPISNHLYFYWYRQILGQKVEFLVSFYNNEISEKSEIFDDQFSVERPDGSNFTLKIRSTKLEDSAMYFCASADPPAGARTEAFFGQGTRLTVV.